The next 7 T cell receptor beta chains were all read from a single sample in a study of PD-1 blockade in classical Hodgkin lymphoma. Relapse after autologous stem cell transplantation occurred in every patient, and brentuximab vedotin exposure varied. Libraries were prepared by immunoSEQ multiplex PCR; TCRdb keeps only in-frame clonotypes and omits some of them. The sample holds 13,000 to 15,000 clones, about 60% seen once. Sequencing used peripheral blood mononuclear cells (PBMCs), obtained at baseline. The receptors originated from a human donor with classical Hodgkin lymphoma.

V gene TRBV4-3 combines with J gene TRBJ1-2, with D possibly TRBD1 on 5 matching bases. Germline values: CDR1 LGHNA, CDR2 YSLEER. This CDR3 contains 14 residues. Trimming took 0 bases from V and 2 from J, leaving 7 bases between them. CDR3 in DNA: TGCGCCAGCAGCCAAGACAGGGAGAACTATGGCTACACCTTC. It codes for CASSQDRENYGYTF.

The CDR3 loop is CASSLLLLAEPYEQYF. The CDR3 region has the DNA TGTGCCAGCAGCTTATTGCTTCTAGCGGAGCCTTACGAGCAGTACTTC. The chain carries TRBV7-2 and TRBJ2-7; 7 bases align to TRBD2. V was pared by 2 bases and J by 4 bases, with 11 bases of the junction left unmatched. Germline CDR1 and CDR2: SGHTA and FQGNSA. The CDR3 is made up of 16 amino acids.

The V call is TRBV25-1, the J call TRBJ2-7; D is unclear. V shed 6 bases and J shed 0 bases, with 9 bases lying between them. CDR1 and CDR2 (germline): MGHDK, SYGVNS. The CDR3 sequence is 13 residues long. The CDR3 loop reads CASRGPASYEQYF. In nucleotides, the CDR3 is TGTGCCAGCAGAGGCCCCGCCTCCTACGAGCAGTACTTC.

This clone was picked up a small number of times. This rearrangement joins TRBV6-4 to TRBJ2-3; 9 bases agree with TRBD1. This CDR3 is 18 amino acids long. Germline-derived CDR1 and CDR2 are MRHNA and SNTAGT. Trimming removed 1 base from V and 2 bases from J; junction bases left unmatched: 10. The CDR3 coding sequence is TGTGCCAGCAGTGACTTCCCTGGGGGGACAGGGAACACAGATACGCAGTATTTT. Its translation: CASSDFPGGTGNTDTQYF.

The chain combines TRBV11-2 with TRBJ2-7; 11 nucleotides line up with TRBD2. This CDR3 contains 14 residues. Germline V gives CDR1 SGHAT, CDR2 FQNNGV. Trimming cost V 7 bases and J 3 bases; bases outside gene matches: 5. The CDR3 loop reads CASTIGTSGYEQYF. The CDR3 bases are TGTGCCAGCACCATCGGGACTAGCGGCTACGAGCAGTACTTC. Combining the CDR3 with reference TRBV11-2 and TRBJ2-7 gives the whole variable domain EAGVAQSPRYKIIEKRQSVAFWCNPISGHATLYWYQQILGQGPKLLIQFQNNGVVDDSQLPKDRFSAERLKGVDSTLKIQPAKLEDSAVYLCASTIGTSGYEQYFGPGTRLTVT.

The chain uses TRBV10-3 and TRBJ1-4; the D gene is possibly TRBD1 (5 bases). CDR1 and CDR2 from the germline V gene are ENHRY and SYGVKD. The V gene lost 6 bases and the J gene lost 3 bases, with 14 bases spanning the gap. CDR3 length: 15 residues. CDR3 in amino acids: CAIRGDGGSNEKLFF. The DNA of the CDR3 is TGTGCCATCAGAGGGGACGGGGGTTCTAATGAAAAACTGTTTTTT.

This clone has more than one count but fewer than ten. The rearrangement joins TRBV2 to TRBJ2-1, with TRBD2 identical over 9 bases. V was clipped by 6 bases and J by 5 bases; unmatched bases: 5. Germline V CDR1 and CDR2: SNHLY, FYNNEI. This CDR3 region has 14 residues. CDR3 sequence (DNA): TGTGCCAGCAGGCTAGCGGGGCCTAACAATGAGCAGTTCTTC. It codes for CASRLAGPNNEQFF.